The 17 T cell receptor beta chains listed next were all sequenced from one sample in a study of PD-1 blockade in classical Hodgkin lymphoma. The protocol was immunoSEQ multiplex PCR, while the TCRdb copy is restricted to in-frame clones and leaves out a portion. The data hold tens of thousands of clones, with more than 60% observed a single time. Specified time point: cycle 4 day 1 (C4D1), after about 6 weeks of nivolumab. Exposure to brentuximab vedotin varied, and each patient had relapsed following autologous stem cell transplantation. The specimen comprised peripheral blood mononuclear cells (PBMCs), sampled before the fourth cycle of nivolumab. The receptor set was obtained from a human donor with classical Hodgkin lymphoma.

This clone was picked up a small number of times. The chain employs TRBV6-5 and TRBJ1-2; 8 bases match TRBD1. CDR1 MNHEY and CDR2 SVGAGI come from the germline V gene. The CDR3 runs 15 residues. Trimming at V came to 7 bases and at J to 8 bases, leaving 15 bases not matched to a gene. The CDR3 coding sequence is TGTGCCAGCAAGGATTGGGGTGACAGGGGCCAAGGCTACACCTTC. Encoded protein: CASKDWGDRGQGYTF.

The DNA of the CDR3 is TGTGCCAGCAGCTTATTTAACACCGGGGAGCTGTTTTTT. It is translated as CASSLFNTGELFF. The chain recombines TRBV11-1 with TRBJ2-2; D is ambiguous. The CDR3 is made up of 13 amino acids. The germline V gene encodes CDR1 SGHAT and CDR2 FQDESV (reference sequence). V gave up 2 bases and J gave up 2 bases, with 3 bases separating them. Drawing the rest from reference TRBV11-1 and TRBJ2-2, the complete variable domain is EAEVAQSPRYKITEKSQAVAFWCDPISGHATLYWYRQILGQGPELLVQFQDESVVDDSQLPKDRFSAERLKGVDSTLKIQPAELGDSAMYLCASSLFNTGELFFGEGSRLTVL.

Here the CDR3 reads CASSGLSGNSPLHF. DNA of the CDR3: TGTGCCAGCAGTGGCCTGTCCGGTAATTCACCCCTCCACTTT. The V gene is TRBV6-1, the J gene TRBJ1-6; D call uncertain. V gave up 4 bases and J gave up 6 bases, with 10 bases separating them. CDR1 is MNHNS and CDR2 is SASEGT in the germline V gene. CDR3 length equals 14 residues.

This clone was picked up one time. The chain combines TRBV5-1 with TRBJ2-7; D possibly corresponds to TRBD1 (5 bases). Trimming pared 5 bases from V and 2 bases from J, leaving 8 bases between. The CDR3 has 12 residues. The V gene's germline CDR1 is SGHRS and CDR2 YFSETQ. CDR3 in amino acids: CASRDITYEQYF. DNA for the CDR3: TGCGCCAGCAGGGACATCACCTACGAGCAGTACTTC.

The chain carries TRBV2 and TRBJ2-7; TRBD1 matches 8 bases. Germline lookup yields CDR1 SNHLY and CDR2 FYNNEI. CDR3 length equals 14 residues. V shed 6 bases, J shed 5 bases, and the junction held 9 bases outside the gene matches. The CDR3 reads CASRDRDRSNEQYF. The CDR3 DNA follows: TGTGCCAGCAGGGACCGGGACAGGTCCAACGAGCAGTACTTC.

The chain has TRBV6-1 and TRBJ1-2, with D unclear. Germline CDR1 is MNHNS and CDR2 is SASEGT. Trimming took off 6 bases at V and 4 bases at J, with 12 bases between the two ends. The CDR3 spans 13 residues. CDR3 amino acids: CASRPGRTYGYTF. CDR3 sequence (DNA): TGTGCCAGCAGACCCGGACGGACCTATGGCTACACCTTC.

The chain uses TRBV2 and TRBJ1-2; D not certain. Germline V gene lookup returns CDR1 SNHLY and CDR2 FYNNEI. V dropped 3 bases and J dropped 7 bases, with 18 bases sitting between them. The CDR3 contains 15 residues. CDR3 amino acids: CASSDLIMVYSGYTF. The CDR3 nucleotides are TGTGCCAGCAGTGACTTGATTATGGTTTATTCTGGCTACACCTTC.

The chain employs TRBV7-3 and TRBJ1-1; 7 bases are shared with TRBD1. The CDR3 has 13 residues. Germline V gene sequence: CDR1 SGHTA, CDR2 FQGTGA. V gave up 5 bases and J gave up 4 bases; unmatched junction bases: 4. The CDR3 loop is CASSQGGGTEAFF. The CDR3 DNA sequence: TGTGCCAGCAGCCAAGGGGGCGGCACTGAAGCTTTCTTT.

This chain uses TRBV6-6 with TRBJ2-2; D is ambiguous. The V gene's germline CDR1 is MNHNY and CDR2 SVGAGI (reference sequence). CDR3 length: 13 amino acids. V was pared by 6 bases and J by 2 bases, with 7 bases between. The CDR3 sequence is CASSRSNTGELFF. For the CDR3, the DNA is TGTGCCAGCAGCCGCAGCAACACCGGGGAGCTGTTTTTT.

This chain joins TRBV11-2 and TRBJ2-3; D is undetermined. Germline V gene lookup returns CDR1 SGHAT and CDR2 FQNNGV. The CDR3 consists of 14 residues. V gave up 5 bases and J gave up 0 bases, with 9 bases separating them. The chain's CDR3 is CASSQLVSTDTQYF. CDR3 DNA: TGTGCCAGCAGCCAACTCGTTAGCACAGATACGCAGTATTTT.

This chain connects TRBV19 to TRBJ1-1; D is ambiguous. CDR1 is LNHDA and CDR2 is SQIVND in the germline V gene (reference sequence). The CDR3 runs 13 residues. Deletions cut 2 bases from V and 4 bases from J, with 8 bases between. CDR3 protein: CASSIWGTTEAFF. As DNA, the CDR3 is TGTGCCAGTAGTATATGGGGAACCACTGAAGCTTTCTTT.

CDR3 coding DNA: TGTGCCAGCAGTGGTTCGGCCTTAGAGCCCCAGCATTTT. Translated, it gives CASSGSALEPQHF. The V gene is TRBV2, the J gene TRBJ1-5; unclear D gene. CDR3 size: 13 residues. Trimming took off 4 bases at V and 8 bases at J, with 12 bases between the two ends. In germline, CDR1 is SNHLY, CDR2 FYNNEI.

The chain links TRBV7-2 to TRBJ2-5, with D uncertain. V lost 5 bases and J lost 4, with 11 bases in between. The CDR3 contains 13 residues. Germline-derived CDR1 and CDR2 are SGHTA and FQGNSA. The CDR3 DNA is TGTGCCAGCAGCGAGTCCACCCCAGAGACCCAGTACTTC. It specifies CASSESTPETQYF.

The chain couples TRBV18 to TRBJ2-7; no definite D call. The CDR3 loop spans 13 amino acids. CDR1 and CDR2 (germline): KGHSH, LQKENI. Trimming cost V 1 base and J 5 bases, with 9 bases left between them. The CDR3 region has the DNA TGTGCCAGCTCACCACAGGTGATCAACGAGCAGTACTTC. As protein: CASSPQVINEQYF. The full variable domain, rest sourced from reference TRBV18 and TRBJ2-7, is NAGVMQNPRHLVRRRGQEARLRCSPMKGHSHVYWYRQLPEEGLKFMVYLQKENIIDESGMPKERFSAEFPKEGPSILRIQQVVRGDSAAYFCASSPQVINEQYFGPGTRLTVT.

The chain carries TRBV29-1 and TRBJ2-5; D is possibly TRBD2 (7 bases). The CDR3 length is 13 residues. Trimming cost V 8 bases and J 4 bases, with 17 bases left between them. The germline V gene has CDR1 SQVTM and CDR2 ANQGSEA. CDR3 in DNA: TGCAGCCATTCTCGGGGGGCTGGAGAGACCCAGTACTTC. It is translated as CSHSRGAGETQYF.

The genes are TRBV4-2 and TRBJ2-7; 12 bases map to TRBD1. The CDR3 length is 16 residues. V trimming: 4 bases; J trimming: 3 bases; junction bases outside the gene matches: 7. Germline assignment: CDR1 LGHNA and CDR2 YNFKEQ. Written as DNA, the CDR3 is TGTGCCAGCAGCCTTCCCGGGACAGGGGGCAGCTACGAGCAGTACTTC. It encodes CASSLPGTGGSYEQYF.

This CDR3 is CASSSGRESNQPQHF. As DNA, the CDR3 is TGTGCCAGCAGCAGCGGGCGCGAAAGCAATCAGCCCCAGCATTTT. The V call is TRBV5-8, the J call TRBJ1-5; no clear D gene. The CDR3 length is 15 residues. V lost 4 bases to trimming and J lost 1 base, with 12 bases between them. Germline V lookup: CDR1 SGHTS, CDR2 YDEGEE.